One and the same sample provided the 22 T cell receptor beta chains below, sequenced in a study of Graves' ophthalmopathy and Graves' hyperthyroidism (dated by TCRdb to between 2017 and 2018). This sample was sequenced with an Illumina HiSeq 2000. TCR beta CDR3 regions were amplified from RNA transcripts for repertoire sequencing. HTBI primers and the Qiagen OneStep RT-PCR kit were used in a first-round RT-PCR, which was followed by a second-round multiplex PCR, size selection and purification. The raw public reads went through TCRdb reprocessing: fastp at Q25, MiXCR clone calling, in-frame beta chains kept. One record per CDR3 amino acid sequence lists the most common genes and DNA. The sample data list 200,000 to 250,000 distinct CDR3 sequences, and about 22% of these were observed just once. The leading ten clones occupy roughly 39% of the sample. The specimen was peripheral blood. The receptors here all came from a woman in her fifties or sixties with Graves' ophthalmopathy. Donor details come from another sample of the same person, matched by shared clones.

The genes are TRBV6-1 and TRBJ1-5; D is perhaps TRBD1 (5 bases). V lost 8 bases and J lost 3, with 11 bases in between. Per germline, CDR1 MNHNS and CDR2 SASEGT. CDR3 length: 13 residues. The CDR3 nucleotides are TGTGCCAGCTTGGGACGGCTCAATCAGCCCCAGCATTTT. Protein: CASLGRLNQPQHF.

This clonotype was found a few times. V usage is TRBV6-1 and J usage is TRBJ1-5, with D maybe TRBD1 (5 bases). Between the trimmed V and J ends, which lost 2 bases and 11 bases, there was a span of 19 bases. Germline CDR1 is MNHNS and CDR2 is SASEGT. CDR3 length equals 15 residues. The CDR3 DNA reads as TGTGCCAGCAGTGAACGCGGTTGGGGGGGGATAGCCCAGCATTTT. Protein sequence: CASSERGWGGIAQHF.

This clonotype was recorded many times. J is TRBJ2-7 and V is TRBV5-5; D may be TRBD2 (6 bases). V lost 4 bases, J lost 2 bases, and 13 bases lay in between. The CDR3 sequence is 14 residues long. Germline V lookup: CDR1 SGHKS, CDR2 YYEKEE (reference sequence). The CDR3 sequence is CASSRRERTYEQYF. The DNA for the CDR3 is TGTGCCAGCAGCAGGAGGGAGAGGACCTACGAGCAGTACTTC. Using reference TRBV5-5 and TRBJ2-7 for the parts outside the CDR3, the full variable domain is DAGVTQSPTHLIKTRGQQVTLRCSPISGHKSVSWYQQVLGQGPQFIFQYYEKEERGRGNFPDRFSARQFPNYSSELNVNALLLGDSALYLCASSRRERTYEQYFGPGTRLTVT.

The gene calls are TRBV28 and TRBJ2-7, with a weak D call TRBD2 (7 bases). This CDR3 comprises 16 residues. V was trimmed by 7 bases and J by 0 bases, leaving 19 bases between them. Germline V CDR1 and CDR2: MDHEN, SYDVKM. The CDR3 loop reads CASTPMGGRGSYEQYF. The CDR3 nucleotides are TGTGCCAGCACCCCTATGGGGGGGCGCGGCTCCTACGAGCAGTACTTC.

This clonotype occurred many times. The chain recombines TRBV28 with TRBJ2-5, with D maybe TRBD1 (6 bases). The CDR3 totals 14 residues. V dropped 5 bases and J dropped 1 base, with 11 bases sitting between them. Looked up from germline, CDR1 is MDHEN and CDR2 is SYDVKM. CDR3 DNA sequence: TGTGCCAGCAGTCGGAACAGGGTCCAAGAGACCCAGTACTTC. Protein: CASSRNRVQETQYF. The full variable domain, with the rest looked up from reference TRBV28 and TRBJ2-5, is DVKVTQSSRYLVKRTGEKVFLECVQDMDHENMFWYRQDPGLGLRLIYFSYDVKMKEKGDIPEGYSVSREKKERFSLILESASTNQTSMYLCASSRNRVQETQYFGPGTRLLVL.

Note on this clonotype: This is likely a read error, given that the CDR3 carries no conserved phenylalanine or tryptophan at its end. The J gene is TRBJ1-1, the V gene TRBV6-2 or TRBV6-3; 7 nucleotides match TRBD1. The CDR3 consists of 18 residues. J was trimmed by 0 bases and V by 2 bases; bases with no gene match: 12. Germline loops: CDR1 MNHEY, CDR2 SVGEGT. CDR3 sequence (DNA): TGTGCCAGCAGTTACCCCCCGTACAGGGGCAGAATGAACACTGAAGCTTTCCTT. It is translated as CASSYPPYRGRMNTEAFL.

This chain links TRBV28 with TRBJ2-3; TRBD1 matches 7 bases. CDR1 MDHEN and CDR2 SYDVKM come from the germline V gene. There are 16 residues in the CDR3. The J segment lost 2 bases and the V segment lost 7 bases, leaving 12 bases of the junction unmatched. The CDR3 bases are TGTGCCAGCAAGGGGGACAGTCCTTTTATCACAGATACGCAGTATTTT. Amino acids: CASKGDSPFITDTQYF.

The V call is TRBV19, the J call TRBJ1-1; D possibly corresponds to TRBD1 (6 bases). The CDR3 extends over 14 amino acids. Germline-derived CDR1 and CDR2 are LNHDA and SQIVND (reference sequence). With 3 bases removed from V and 5 bases from J, the gap between germline ends came to 13 bases. CDR3 sequence reads: CASSMGQGRTEAFF. The CDR3 nucleotides read TGTGCCAGTAGTATGGGCCAGGGGCGTACTGAAGCTTTCTTT.

This clonotype has ten or more counts. The chain has TRBV6-1 and TRBJ2-7; D assignment may be TRBD1 or TRBD2 (5 bases each). V lost 3 bases to trimming and J lost 7 bases, with 13 bases between them. The CDR3 has 13 residues. Per germline, CDR1 MNHNS and CDR2 SASEGT. As DNA, the CDR3 is TGTGCCAGCAGTGACGGGACCCCGGGAGAGCAGTACTTC. Its protein product is CASSDGTPGEQYF.

This clonotype was counted many times. The rearrangement joins TRBV9 to TRBJ1-3; D perhaps matches TRBD1 (6 bases). The CDR3 has 14 amino acids. V lost 0 bases to trimming and J lost 4 bases, with 8 bases between them. Germline assignment: CDR1 SGDLS and CDR2 YYNGEE. The CDR3 DNA follows: TGTGCCAGCAGCGTAGACAGGGCCGGAAACACCATATATTTT. Protein sequence: CASSVDRAGNTIYF.

The rearrangement joins TRBV6-5 to TRBJ2-7, with 9 bases lining up with TRBD2. CDR1 is MNHEY, CDR2 SVGAGI, per germline. Trimming took 0 bases from V and 6 from J; bases not matched to a gene: 9. CDR3 length: 16 amino acids. CDR3 bases: TGTGCCAGCAGTTACTCGGTTGGACTAGCGTTTGGCGAGCAGTACTTC. Encoded protein: CASSYSVGLAFGEQYF.

In its sample, this clonotype was seen many times. The CDR3 coding sequence is TGCAGCGTAACCGGGACAGGGGTTTTCTCCATGAACACTGAAGCTTTCTTT. Translation: CSVTGTGVFSMNTEAFF. The chain couples TRBV29-1 to TRBJ1-1; 10 bases match TRBD1. The CDR3 is 17 amino acids. With V trimmed by 6 bases and J by 0 bases, 13 bases remained unmatched. The germline gives CDR1 SQVTM, CDR2 ANQGSEA.

This clonotype came up many times. The J gene is TRBJ2-7, the V gene TRBV20-1; TRBD2 aligns across 16 bases. The CDR3 length is 16 residues. The V and J ends lost 5 bases and 2 bases, in that order; junction bases with no gene match: 6. Germline V gene lookup returns CDR1 DFQATT and CDR2 SNEGSKA (reference sequence). The CDR3 sequence is CSAPGLAGGVTYEQYF. For the CDR3, the DNA is TGCAGTGCTCCGGGACTAGCGGGAGGGGTAACCTACGAGCAGTACTTC.

This clonotype was observed at least ten times. The chain joins TRBV2 to TRBJ1-1; a possible D gene is TRBD1 (6 bases). Germline V gene data show CDR1 as SNHLY and CDR2 as FYNNEI. The CDR3 totals 14 residues. V lost 1 base and J lost 5, with 11 bases in between. The CDR3 loop is CASSEDRAGTEAFF. CDR3 bases: TGTGCCAGCAGTGAAGACAGGGCTGGAACTGAAGCTTTCTTT.

This clonotype was detected ten times or more. This sequence joins TRBV2 and TRBJ2-5; a possible D gene is TRBD1 (6 bases). With 2 bases removed from V and 13 bases from J, the gap between germline ends came to 29 bases. From germline, CDR1 is SNHLY and CDR2 FYNNEI. The CDR3 extends over 17 amino acids. The CDR3 here is CASSEYQDSLSLGIRYF. The CDR3 region has the DNA TGTGCCAGCAGTGAATATCAGGACAGCCTATCCCTCGGGATCCGGTACTTC.

This clonotype was found many times. This sequence joins TRBV2 and TRBJ1-5, with D hard to call. This CDR3 comprises 13 residues. Between the trimmed V and J ends, which lost 7 bases and 7 bases, there was a span of 14 bases. The germline V gene encodes CDR1 SNHLY and CDR2 FYNNEI. CDR3 sequence (DNA): TGTGCCAGCATAGGAGAATTCGGACAGCCCCAGCATTTT. Translated, it gives CASIGEFGQPQHF.

In its sample, this clonotype was seen many times. The chain has TRBV9 and TRBJ2-3, with 8 bases aligning to TRBD2. CDR3 length: 14 amino acids. Germline CDR1 reads SGDLS; CDR2 reads YYNGEE. V shed 0 bases and J 4 bases; nucleotides not matched to a gene: 1. The CDR3 bases are TGTGCCAGCAGCGTAGCGGGAGGGCCAGATACGCAGTATTTT. This sequence encodes CASSVAGGPDTQYF.

In its sample, this clonotype was seen many times. The chain carries TRBV2 and TRBJ1-5; a possible D gene is TRBD1 (6 bases). CDR1 and CDR2 from the germline V gene are SNHLY and FYNNEI. The CDR3 is 15 amino acids. V dropped 4 bases and J dropped 2 bases, with 12 bases sitting between them. Written as DNA, the CDR3 is TGTGCCAGCAGTGCCGAGGGGGACGGCAATCAGCCCCAGCATTTT. This encodes CASSAEGDGNQPQHF.

This clonotype was counted many times. The gene calls are TRBV5-1 and TRBJ1-2; D gene ambiguous. Trimming cost V 0 bases and J 2 bases, with 8 bases left between them. This CDR3 region has 14 residues. Germline V gene lookup returns CDR1 SGHRS and CDR2 YFSETQ. CDR3 residues: CASSLEGINYGYTF. In DNA form, the CDR3 reads TGCGCCAGCAGCTTGGAAGGGATCAACTATGGCTACACCTTC. Variable domain in full (rest from reference TRBV5-1 and TRBJ1-2): KAGVTQTPRYLIKTRGQQVTLSCSPISGHRSVSWYQQTPGQGLQFLFEYFSETQRNKGNFPGRFSGRQFSNSRSEMNVSTLELGDSALYLCASSLEGINYGYTFGSGTRLTVV.

This clonotype was seen ten or more times. The V gene is TRBV15, the J gene TRBJ1-1, with D uncertain. Per the germline V gene, CDR1 is LNHNV and CDR2 is YYDKDF (reference sequence). There are 14 residues in the CDR3. Trimming shortened V by 4 bases and J by 1 base, and 10 bases separated the two germline ends. The CDR3 here is CATSKTRGNTEAFF. The CDR3 nucleotides read TGTGCCACCAGCAAAACCCGGGGGAACACTGAAGCTTTCTTT. Based on the CDR3 plus reference TRBV15 and TRBJ1-1, the full variable domain is DAMVIQNPRYQVTQFGKPVTLSCSQTLNHNVMYWYQQKSSQAPKLLFHYYDKDFNNEADTPDNFQSRRPNTSFCFLDIRSPGLGDTAMYLCATSKTRGNTEAFFGQGTRLTVV.

In its sample, this clonotype was seen a few times. This clone may be a read error of a much larger clone one base away. This chain links TRBV10-2 with TRBJ2-5; 8 positions match TRBD2. V lost 8 bases, J lost 3 bases, and 14 bases stayed unmatched. The CDR3 is made up of 16 amino acids. CDR1 is WSHSY and CDR2 is SAAADI in the germline V gene. CDR3 coding DNA: TGCGCCAGCTGGGGCTGGATTATCGGGAGGGAAGAGACCCAGTACTTC. It specifies CASWGWIIGREETQYF.

This clonotype has a count of ten or more. The chain couples TRBV4-1 to TRBJ2-7; no reliable D call. Trimming stripped 0 bases from V and 3 bases from J, with 12 bases between. The germline V gene has CDR1 MGHRA and CDR2 YSYEKL. The CDR3 is 15 amino acids. CDR3 in DNA: TGCGCCAGCAGCCAAGATCTAGGGCCTCACTACGAGCAGTACTTC. Protein sequence: CASSQDLGPHYEQYF.